Listed here is a single T cell receptor beta chain. Its antigen is currently unknown. This sample stems from a study of cytotoxic CD8 clonotypes in ibrutinib-treated CLL. Produced via immunoSEQ multiplex PCR; TCRdb's table is partial and in-frame only. The table has roughly 250,000 clones, under 75% seen once. Study results and limitations: Sampling schedules were unmatched across sustained-remission and progressing patients. Patients showed higher baseline clonality than age-matched healthy donors, and it tracked circulating CD8+ T-cell counts.

Germline V gene lookup returns CDR1 SGHAT and CDR2 FQNNGV. Trimming took 5 bases from V and 0 from J; bases not matched to a gene: 15. This CDR3 has 18 residues. The source is a human donor with chronic lymphocytic leukemia. This specimen was PBMCs, taken after 24 months of ibrutinib treatment. The chain has TRBV11-2 and TRBJ2-7; the match to TRBD2 covers 8 bases. CDR3 protein: CASSILAGTVLSSYEQYF. As DNA, the CDR3 is TGTGCCAGCAGCATCTTAGCGGGGACCGTCTTGAGCTCCTACGAGCAGTACTTC.